These 25 T cell receptor beta chains originate from one sample sequenced in a study of T cell changes during pregnancy in multiple sclerosis. Method: immunoSEQ multiplex PCR; TCRdb's copy keeps in-frame clones and lacks some. Found here are tens of thousands of clones, about 92% of them singletons; the top ten hold roughly 5.7%. Specimen: CD8+ T cells from peripheral blood mononuclear cells, collected before pregnancy. These receptors originate from a female donor with multiple sclerosis, enrolled in a pregnancy study.

V usage is TRBV7-9 and J usage is TRBJ1-4; a possible D gene is TRBD1 (5 bases). The V gene's germline CDR1 is SEHNR and CDR2 FQNEAQ (reference sequence). This CDR3 comprises 17 residues. Trimming removed 5 bases from V and 7 bases from J, with 23 bases in between. CDR3 DNA: TGTGCCAGCAGCGAAGTCGCGGGACCACATATAGCTGAAAAACTGTTTTTT. Protein: CASSEVAGPHIAEKLFF.

The chain couples TRBV2 to TRBJ2-3; tentative D call: TRBD2 (5 bases). V shed 8 bases and J shed 5 bases, with 14 bases lying between them. CDR1 and CDR2 from the germline V gene are SNHLY and FYNNEI. The CDR3 is 13 residues long. CDR3: CASRGEMGDTQYF. CDR3 DNA: TGTGCCAGCCGTGGGGAGATGGGAGATACGCAGTATTTT.

The chain carries TRBV9 and TRBJ2-1, with TRBD2 identical over 8 bases. Germline CDR1 reads SGDLS; CDR2 reads YYNGEE. The CDR3 sequence is 15 residues long. J gave up 1 base and V 3 bases, and 3 bases lay outside the gene matches. The CDR3 loop is CASSASGSSYNEQFF. CDR3 sequence (DNA): TGTGCCAGCAGCGCGAGCGGGAGTTCCTACAATGAGCAGTTCTTC.

V usage is TRBV27 and J usage is TRBJ2-7, with 7 positions matching TRBD1. The CDR3 spans 15 residues. From germline, CDR1 is MNHEY and CDR2 SMNVEV (reference sequence). J was trimmed by 7 bases and V by 1 base; bases with no gene match: 10. The CDR3 DNA is TGTGCCAGCAGTTTATATCAGAGGGGGCCTGGGGAGCAGTACTTC. Translating it yields CASSLYQRGPGEQYF.

The chain links TRBV14 to TRBJ1-4; tentative D call: TRBD1 (5 bases). With 2 bases removed from V and 4 bases from J, the gap between germline ends came to 11 bases. CDR1 is SGHDN and CDR2 is FVKESK in the germline V gene. This CDR3 has 15 amino acids. In DNA, the CDR3 is TGTGCCAGCAGCCAATTTAAACAGGTTAATGAAAAACTGTTTTTT. This translates into CASSQFKQVNEKLFF.

The chain has TRBV4-1 and TRBJ2-7, with 8 nucleotides matching TRBD2. CDR3 size: 16 residues. V gave up 1 base and J gave up 4 bases; unmatched junction bases: 9. From germline, CDR1 is MGHRA and CDR2 YSYEKL. For the CDR3, the DNA is TGCGCCAGCAGCCAAGTCCACGGGACTAGGCTATACGAGCAGTACTTC. It translates to CASSQVHGTRLYEQYF.

The J gene is TRBJ1-2, the V gene TRBV4-1, with TRBD1 identical over 8 bases. Germline V gene data show CDR1 as MGHRA and CDR2 as YSYEKL. The junction had 7 bases not matched to a gene; V was cut back by 4 bases and J by 0 bases. CDR3 size: 16 residues. CDR3 DNA sequence: TGCGCCAGCAGCCTCGCTTCGGGACAGGCTAACTATGGCTACACCTTC. Protein sequence: CASSLASGQANYGYTF.

The V and J genes are TRBV23-1 and TRBJ1-1; TRBD1 matches at 7 bases. TRBV23-1 is an ORF; its function is uncertain. V gave up 3 bases and J gave up 1 base; unmatched junction bases: 14. CDR3 size: 18 residues. In DNA form, the CDR3 reads TGCGCCAGCAGTCATTCAAAGGGAATACAGGGGACGAACACTGAAGCTTTCTTT. Amino acid sequence: CASSHSKGIQGTNTEAFF.

This chain links TRBV4-1 with TRBJ2-5, with TRBD2 matching over 7 bases. The germline V gene has CDR1 MGHRA and CDR2 YSYEKL. This CDR3 contains 15 residues. V lost 1 base and J lost 3; bases outside the gene matches: 5. The CDR3 bases are TGCGCCAGCAGCCAAGCTATGGGAGGGGAAGAGACCCAGTACTTC. Translated: CASSQAMGGEETQYF.

This sequence joins TRBV9 and TRBJ1-6; the D gene is possibly TRBD1 (5 bases). The CDR3 sequence is 14 residues long. The germline CDR1 and CDR2 sequences are SGDLS and YYNGEE. The V and J ends lost 4 bases and 14 bases respectively, with 19 bases between them. The CDR3 DNA is TGTGCCAGCAGCCATGAACAGGTTCTGGGGACCCTCCACTTT. Translating it yields CASSHEQVLGTLHF. The variable domain in full, completed from reference TRBV9 and TRBJ1-6, reads DSGVTQTPKHLITATGQRVTLRCSPRSGDLSVYWYQQSLDQGLQFLIQYYNGEERAKGNILERFSAQQFPDLHSELNLSSLELGDSALYFCASSHEQVLGTLHFGNGTRLTVT.

The chain recombines TRBV4-1 with TRBJ1-2; D is unresolved. The V and J ends lost 1 base and 2 bases respectively, with 17 bases between them. This CDR3 region has 17 residues. Germline V gene lookup returns CDR1 MGHRA and CDR2 YSYEKL. CDR3 in DNA: TGCGCCAGCAGCCAAGGGGCCGGGGAGGAGTGGAACTATGGCTACACCTTC. This encodes CASSQGAGEEWNYGYTF.

The chain recombines TRBV29-1 with TRBJ1-1; 8 positions agree with TRBD1. V shed 7 bases, J shed 1 base, and the junction held 5 bases outside the gene matches. Germline CDR1 reads SQVTM; CDR2 reads ANQGSEA. This CDR3 has 13 amino acids. The CDR3 nucleotides are TGCAGCGGTACGGACAGGGAGAACACTGAAGCTTTCTTT. Its protein product is CSGTDRENTEAFF.

The chain combines TRBV19 with TRBJ2-1, with TRBD2 matching over 8 bases. CDR1 is LNHDA, CDR2 SQIVND, per germline (reference sequence). The CDR3 extends over 15 amino acids. Trimming at V came to 4 bases and at J to 1 base, leaving 3 bases not matched to a gene. In DNA, the CDR3 is TGTGCCAGTAGTAGGCGGGAGGTGTCCTACAATGAGCAGTTCTTC. Protein product: CASSRREVSYNEQFF. Using reference TRBV19 and TRBJ2-1 for the parts outside the CDR3, the full variable domain is DGGITQSPKYLFRKEGQNVTLSCEQNLNHDAMYWYRQDPGQGLRLIYYSQIVNDFQKGDIAEGYSVSREKKESFPLTVTSAQKNPTAFYLCASSRREVSYNEQFFGPGTRLTVL.

J is TRBJ1-1 and V is TRBV4-2, with D uncertain. V lost 5 bases to trimming and J lost 2 bases, with 18 bases between them. The CDR3 runs 16 residues. Germline CDR1 is LGHNA and CDR2 is YNFKEQ. CDR3 protein: CASSTPHSKINTEAFF. CDR3 bases: TGTGCCAGCAGCACCCCCCACAGCAAAATAAACACTGAAGCTTTCTTT.

This chain connects TRBV7-3 to TRBJ2-3, with TRBD2 matching over 9 bases. Germline lookup yields CDR1 SGHTA and CDR2 FQGTGA. V dropped 2 bases and J dropped 1; count of bases not matched to a gene: 1. The CDR3 has 15 residues. DNA of the CDR3: TGTGCCAGCAGCTTAGCTAGCGGGGGCACAGATACGCAGTATTTT. Amino acids: CASSLASGGTDTQYF.

As DNA, the CDR3 is TGCAGCGTTGAAGGGTCGCCTAGTGAAGGTGAAGCTTTCTTT. Protein sequence: CSVEGSPSEGEAFF. The chain combines TRBV29-1 with TRBJ1-1; D remains ambiguous. From germline, CDR1 is SQVTM and CDR2 ANQGSEA. The V gene lost 1 base and the J gene lost 7 bases, with 16 bases spanning the gap. This CDR3 comprises 14 residues.

This clone was seen a few times. The chain has TRBV30 and TRBJ2-7, with TRBD2 identical over 8 bases. In germline, CDR1 is GTSNPN, CDR2 SVGIG (reference sequence). The CDR3 is 17 amino acids. Losses at the gene ends were 1 base for V and 4 bases for J; bases not matched to a gene: 15. The CDR3 sequence: CAWSGDRRDGRVYEQYF. DNA of the CDR3: TGTGCCTGGAGTGGGGACCGGAGGGACGGGAGGGTATACGAGCAGTACTTC.

Only one count was recorded for this clone. The chain combines TRBV7-9 with TRBJ1-1; D possibly corresponds to TRBD1 (6 bases). V gave up 5 bases and J gave up 11 bases, with 9 bases separating them. CDR1 is SEHNR, CDR2 FQNEAQ, per germline (reference sequence). The CDR3 runs 10 residues. This chain's CDR3 is CASSKGDAFF. The CDR3 bases are TGTGCCAGCAGCAAGGGGGATGCTTTCTTT.

Here the CDR3 reads CASSWDTLVFF. CDR3 nucleotide sequence: TGTGCCAGCAGCTGGGACACCCTTGTGTTCTTT. The chain employs TRBV5-4 and TRBJ1-1; tentatively, D is TRBD1 (6 bases). Germline V lookup: CDR1 SGHNT, CDR2 YYREEE (reference sequence). CDR3 size: 11 residues. The V and J ends lost 3 bases and 14 bases respectively, with 14 bases between them.

The chain uses TRBV4-3 and TRBJ1-1, with 10 nucleotides matching TRBD1. The CDR3 length is 15 residues. V was clipped by 4 bases and J by 5 bases; unmatched bases: 7. The germline gives CDR1 LGHNA, CDR2 YSLEER. CDR3 in amino acids: CASSLGTGDRTEAFF. Written as DNA, the CDR3 is TGCGCCAGCAGCCTCGGGACAGGGGATAGGACTGAAGCTTTCTTT.

The genes are TRBV27 and TRBJ2-7; no firm D call. Germline lookup yields CDR1 MNHEY and CDR2 SMNVEV (reference sequence). The CDR3 contains 13 residues. V dropped 7 bases and J dropped 0 bases, with 10 bases sitting between them. The CDR3 DNA reads as TGTGCCAGCAAGAGTACCTCCTCCTACGAGCAGTACTTC. Its translation: CASKSTSSYEQYF.

The chain carries TRBV6-1 and TRBJ2-7, with D perhaps TRBD1 (5 bases). Germline V gene sequence: CDR1 MNHNS, CDR2 SASEGT. CDR3 size: 13 residues. V lost 6 bases to trimming and J lost 3 bases, with 12 bases between them. This chain's CDR3 is CASRTKGFYEQYF. DNA for the CDR3: TGTGCCAGCAGGACGAAGGGGTTCTACGAGCAGTACTTC.

V usage is TRBV5-1 and J usage is TRBJ1-1; a weak D match, TRBD1 (5 bases). This CDR3 comprises 13 residues. V dropped 1 base and J dropped 5 bases, with 9 bases sitting between them. Germline V CDR1 and CDR2: SGHRS, YFSETQ. CDR3 DNA: TGCGCCAGCAGCTTGTTGGGGGGAACTGAAGCTTTCTTT. Its translation is CASSLLGGTEAFF.

The chain employs TRBV4-1 and TRBJ1-4; D may be TRBD1 (5 bases). The CDR3 consists of 14 residues. Germline-derived CDR1 and CDR2 are MGHRA and YSYEKL. V lost 6 bases to trimming and J lost 10 bases, with 18 bases between them. CDR3 nucleotide sequence: TGCGCCAGCAGTCTTGAGCCCTGGGGGGGAAAACTGTTTTTT. This translates into CASSLEPWGGKLFF.

This chain connects TRBV2 to TRBJ2-1; the D is unclear. Per the germline V gene, CDR1 is SNHLY and CDR2 is FYNNEI. V lost 7 bases to trimming and J lost 1 base, with 5 bases between them. The CDR3 length is 12 residues. The CDR3 region has the DNA TGTGCCAGCACCGGTTCCTACAATGAGCAGTTCTTC. It yields the protein CASTGSYNEQFF.